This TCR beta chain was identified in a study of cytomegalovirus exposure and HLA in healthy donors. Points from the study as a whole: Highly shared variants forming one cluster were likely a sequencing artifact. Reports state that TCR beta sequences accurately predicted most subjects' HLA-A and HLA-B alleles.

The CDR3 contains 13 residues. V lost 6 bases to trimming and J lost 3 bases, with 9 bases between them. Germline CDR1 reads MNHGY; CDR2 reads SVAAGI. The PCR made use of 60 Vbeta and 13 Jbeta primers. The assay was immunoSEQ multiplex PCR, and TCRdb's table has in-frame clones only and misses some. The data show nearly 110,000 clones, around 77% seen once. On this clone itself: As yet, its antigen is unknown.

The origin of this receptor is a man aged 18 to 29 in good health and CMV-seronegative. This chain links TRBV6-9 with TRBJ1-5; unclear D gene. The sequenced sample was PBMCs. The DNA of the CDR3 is TGTGCCAGCAGGATGAGCTTCAATCAGCCCCAGCATTTT. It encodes CASRMSFNQPQHF.